What follows describes a single TCR beta chain. CDR3 size: 16 residues. CDR1 is SGHNT and CDR2 is YYREEE in the germline V gene (reference sequence). V lost 3 bases and J lost 1, with 14 bases in between. Original data processing: Amplification of reference gene primers provided the estimated nucleated cell counts. TCRdb's table, derived via immunoSEQ multiplex PCR, lists solely in-frame clones and lacks some. That table is the source of V, J and clone size, and D and trimming were worked out from the DNA. The repertoire holds around 400,000 clones, with roughly 86% as singletons. The sample is drawn from a study of blood T cell repertoires in COVID-19. Looking at the study overall: Material from acute and convalescent COVID-19 was sourced from the United States, Italy and Spain.

The V gene is TRBV5-4, the J gene TRBJ1-3, with D possibly being TRBD1 (5 bases). The receptor was isolated from a young woman with COVID-19, enrolled during active disease. The sequencing sample was made of peripheral blood. CDR3 in amino acids: CASSSTTGPSGNTIYF. In DNA form, the CDR3 reads TGTGCCAGCAGCTCTACCACAGGCCCGTCTGGAAACACCATATATTTT.